This T cell receptor (beta chain) was documented in a study of blood T cell repertoires in COVID-19. Trimming stripped 6 bases from V and 5 bases from J, with 2 bases between. The CDR3 runs 10 residues. From germline, CDR1 is MDHEN and CDR2 SYDVKM. Profiling relied on immunoSEQ multiplex PCR, and the TCRdb table lists in-frame clones only, not all of them. This table holds 300,000 to 450,000 clones, almost 90% found once. Material for sequencing was PBMCs or T cells enriched from blood (not recorded which). This receptor was obtained from a woman between 25 and 40 years old who had been exposed to COVID-19. The rearrangement joins TRBV28 to TRBJ1-5; D is ambiguous. The CDR3 DNA sequence: TGTGCCAGCAGCGATCAGCCCCAGCATTTT. It specifies CASSDQPQHF.